The 31 T cell receptor beta chains in this list originate from one sample, sequenced in a study of cytomegalovirus exposure and HLA in healthy donors. 60 Vbeta and 13 Jbeta primers were used in PCR. This table comes from immunoSEQ multiplex PCR, and its TCRdb copy is limited to in-frame clones, with some not included. This table has about 190,000 clones, more than 85% appearing once. Sequences were obtained from PBMCs. The receptors were gathered from a woman under 30 in good health and CMV-seronegative.

V and J are TRBV27 and TRBJ2-1, with 8 bases lining up with TRBD2. The germline V gene encodes CDR1 MNHEY and CDR2 SMNVEV (reference sequence). Trimming removed 3 bases from V and 10 bases from J; junction bases left unmatched: 2. The CDR3 length is 12 residues. The CDR3 spells CASSLGGREQFF. In DNA form, the CDR3 reads TGTGCCAGCAGTTTGGGCGGGAGGGAGCAGTTCTTC.

CDR3 in amino acids: CASSPSSGRAREQYF. In nucleotides, the CDR3 is TGTGCCAGCTCACCCTCTAGCGGGAGGGCGAGGGAGCAGTACTTC. The chain employs TRBV18 and TRBJ2-7, with 12 nucleotides matching TRBD2. J gave up 7 bases and V 3 bases, and 7 bases lay outside the gene matches. Per germline, CDR1 KGHSH and CDR2 LQKENI. The CDR3 covers 15 residues.

The rearrangement links TRBV7-3 to TRBJ2-2, with TRBD2 matching over 7 bases. CDR1 SGHTA and CDR2 FQGTGA come from the germline V gene. The CDR3 has 16 residues. V gave up 5 bases and J gave up 0 bases; unmatched junction bases: 6. CDR3 in amino acids: CASSPTGTTNTGELFF. The CDR3 nucleotides are TGTGCCAGCAGCCCCACCGGGACTACGAACACCGGGGAGCTGTTTTTT.

The V and J genes are TRBV11-2 and TRBJ2-2; D uncertain. Germline CDR1 reads SGHAT; CDR2 reads FQNNGV. Between the trimmed V and J ends, which lost 0 bases and 5 bases, there was a span of 7 bases. The CDR3 has 14 residues. CDR3 protein: CASSLDGLTGELFF. The CDR3 DNA reads TGTGCCAGCAGCTTAGACGGGTTAACCGGGGAGCTGTTTTTT. The whole variable domain, filled in from reference TRBV11-2 and TRBJ2-2, reads EAGVAQSPRYKIIEKRQSVAFWCNPISGHATLYWYQQILGQGPKLLIQFQNNGVVDDSQLPKDRFSAERLKGVDSTLKIQPAKLEDSAVYLCASSLDGLTGELFFGEGSRLTVL.

This clone was detected only once. Other nucleotide sequences in the sample specify the same CDR3. The chain couples TRBV28 to TRBJ1-5, with D perhaps matching TRBD1 (6 bases). V shed 6 bases and J shed 9 bases, with 21 bases lying between them. CDR3 length equals 15 residues. CDR1 is MDHEN and CDR2 is SYDVKM in the germline V gene. The CDR3 DNA reads as TGTGCCAGCAGCTTGCCACAGGGAGTATTTTTGCCCCAGCATTTT. It specifies CASSLPQGVFLPQHF. Filled out from reference TRBV28 and TRBJ1-5, the complete variable domain reads DVKVTQSSRYLVKRTGEKVFLECVQDMDHENMFWYRQDPGLGLRLIYFSYDVKMKEKGDIPEGYSVSREKKERFSLILESASTNQTSMYLCASSLPQGVFLPQHFGDGTRLSIL.

V is TRBV7-9 and J is TRBJ2-1, with 10 bases lining up with TRBD1. The CDR3 totals 15 residues. The ends lost 5 bases at V and 3 bases at J; junction bases unmatched: 4. In germline, CDR1 is SEHNR, CDR2 FQNEAQ (reference sequence). The CDR3 is CASSQRTGGYNEQFF. CDR3 in DNA: TGTGCCAGCAGCCAAAGGACAGGGGGCTACAATGAGCAGTTCTTC.

The chain recombines TRBV28 with TRBJ1-2; weak D call: TRBD1 (6 bases). With 5 bases removed from V and 4 bases from J, the gap between germline ends came to 11 bases. The CDR3 contains 13 residues. Germline V gene data show CDR1 as MDHEN and CDR2 as SYDVKM. CDR3 protein: CASSARTVYGYTF. DNA for the CDR3: TGTGCCAGCAGTGCCAGGACAGTCTATGGCTACACCTTC.

The chain couples TRBV6-5 to TRBJ2-1; 9 nucleotides align to TRBD2. Losses at the gene ends were 6 bases for V and 7 bases for J; bases not matched to a gene: 10. The germline CDR1 and CDR2 sequences are MNHEY and SVGAGI. The CDR3 runs to 15 residues. CDR3: CASREGLAERNEQFF. As DNA, the CDR3 is TGTGCCAGCAGGGAGGGACTAGCCGAGAGGAATGAGCAGTTCTTC.

The J gene is TRBJ1-1, the V gene TRBV18; TRBD1 is a possible D gene (6 bases). The V end was cut by 3 bases, the J end by 1 base, with 9 bases between. CDR1 and CDR2 from the germline V gene are KGHSH and LQKENI. The CDR3 is 14 residues long. Here the CDR3 reads CASSPDSSNTEAFF. In DNA form, the CDR3 reads TGTGCCAGCTCACCGGACAGTTCGAACACTGAAGCTTTCTTT. The full variable domain, its missing parts supplied by reference TRBV18 and TRBJ1-1, is NAGVMQNPRHLVRRRGQEARLRCSPMKGHSHVYWYRQLPEEGLKFMVYLQKENIIDESGMPKERFSAEFPKEGPSILRIQQVVRGDSAAYFCASSPDSSNTEAFFGQGTRLTVV.

This clone has just one count. The chain joins TRBV5-6 to TRBJ2-2; D is possibly TRBD1 (5 bases). The V and J ends lost 8 bases and 3 bases respectively, with 14 bases between them. CDR3 length equals 14 residues. Looked up from germline, CDR1 is SGHDT and CDR2 is YYEEEE. CDR3 residues: CASGSRGHTGELFF. The CDR3 DNA is TGTGCCAGTGGATCTAGGGGTCACACCGGGGAGCTGTTTTTT. The variable domain in full, with the rest retrieved from reference TRBV5-6 and TRBJ2-2, is DAGVTQSPTHLIKTRGQQVTLRCSPKSGHDTVSWYQQALGQGPQFIFQYYEEEERQRGNFPDRFSGHQFPNYSSELNVNALLLGDSALYLCASGSRGHTGELFFGEGSRLTVL.

The V gene is TRBV5-6, the J gene TRBJ2-4, with 8 bases matching TRBD1. Germline V gene sequence: CDR1 SGHDT, CDR2 YYEEEE. This CDR3 comprises 17 residues. The trim removed 4 bases at V and 0 bases at J, leaving 9 bases unmatched. In nucleotides, the CDR3 is TGTGCCAGCAGCCTATCGATCAGGGGGCGAGCCAAAAACATTCAGTACTTC. This codes for CASSLSIRGRAKNIQYF.

The chain recombines TRBV27 with TRBJ2-1; 7 bases agree with TRBD1. V dropped 11 bases and J dropped 0; count of bases not matched to a gene: 10. The CDR3 contains 15 residues. Germline CDR1 and CDR2: MNHEY and SMNVEV (reference sequence). The CDR3 sequence is CAARDSLLSYNEQFF. The CDR3 DNA reads as TGTGCCGCCCGGGACAGTCTGCTCTCCTACAATGAGCAGTTCTTC.

V usage is TRBV5-1 and J usage is TRBJ2-5, with TRBD1 as a possible D gene (6 bases). The V end lost 4 bases, the J end lost 5 bases, and 15 bases lay between the germline ends. CDR3 length: 14 amino acids. Germline loops: CDR1 SGHRS, CDR2 YFSETQ. CDR3 bases: TGCGCCAGCAGCCTTGGGGCTCAGGGGGAGACCCAGTACTTC. This sequence encodes CASSLGAQGETQYF.

The chain carries TRBV5-6 and TRBJ2-1, with 8 positions matching TRBD2. Trimming at V came to 4 bases and at J to 6 bases, leaving 9 bases not matched to a gene. The germline CDR1 and CDR2 sequences are SGHDT and YYEEEE. The CDR3 length is 15 residues. Written as DNA, the CDR3 is TGTGCCAGCAGCGTACCGGGACTAGGGGTCAATGAGCAGTTCTTC. This gives the protein CASSVPGLGVNEQFF.

This clone was seen only a few times. The J gene is TRBJ1-1, the V gene TRBV5-4; D is possibly TRBD1 (6 bases). V was pared by 1 base and J by 3 bases, with 10 bases between. The CDR3 consists of 14 residues. Germline lookup yields CDR1 SGHNT and CDR2 YYREEE (reference sequence). CDR3 DNA sequence: TGTGCCAGCAGCTTGACAGGGAGGGACACTGAAGCTTTCTTT. This gives the protein CASSLTGRDTEAFF.

This clone was recorded a few times. The chain employs TRBV6-6 and TRBJ1-1; TRBD1 is a possible D gene (6 bases). CDR3 length: 15 residues. Per germline, CDR1 MNHNY and CDR2 SVGAGI (reference sequence). Trimming took off 0 bases at V and 2 bases at J, with 10 bases between the two ends. The DNA for the CDR3 is TGTGCCAGCAGTTACTCCTTCAGGGGTAACACTGAAGCTTTCTTT. It translates to CASSYSFRGNTEAFF.

The chain is built from TRBV4-1 and TRBJ2-7; possible D gene TRBD1, 5 bases. The CDR3 runs 15 residues. Trimming shortened V by 0 bases and J by 1 base, and 10 bases separated the two germline ends. From germline, CDR1 is MGHRA and CDR2 YSYEKL. The DNA for the CDR3 is TGCGCCAGCAGCCAAGAGGAGACAGTGTCCTACGAGCAGTACTTC. Translated, it gives CASSQEETVSYEQYF.

The rearrangement joins TRBV11-2 to TRBJ2-2, with unresolved D. From germline, CDR1 is SGHAT and CDR2 FQNNGV. V was cut by 4 bases and J by 6 bases, with 6 bases left in between. The CDR3 runs 12 residues. The CDR3 nucleotides read TGTGCCAGCAGCTCCTTATCCGGGGAGCTGTTTTTT. Amino acid sequence: CASSSLSGELFF. The full variable domain, in which reference TRBV11-2 and TRBJ2-2 provide the parts outside the CDR3, is EAGVAQSPRYKIIEKRQSVAFWCNPISGHATLYWYQQILGQGPKLLIQFQNNGVVDDSQLPKDRFSAERLKGVDSTLKIQPAKLEDSAVYLCASSSLSGELFFGEGSRLTVL.

This clone has just a few counts. The chain couples TRBV6-5 to TRBJ2-2, with TRBD1 matching 8 bases. Germline V lookup: CDR1 MNHEY, CDR2 SVGAGI. Losses at the gene ends were 7 bases for V and 5 bases for J; bases not matched to a gene: 9. CDR3 size: 15 residues. Written as DNA, the CDR3 is TGTGCCAGCAACGGAGGACAGGGTGGAACCGGGGAGCTGTTTTTT. Translating it yields CASNGGQGGTGELFF.

The V gene is TRBV7-2, the J gene TRBJ1-2; 9 bases agree with TRBD1. CDR3 size: 16 residues. Germline V lookup: CDR1 SGHTA, CDR2 FQGNSA. Germline trimming cut 6 bases from V and 6 bases from J; bases unmatched to any gene: 14. This CDR3 is CASRPRPGQGRHGYTF. For the CDR3, the DNA is TGTGCCAGCAGACCCCGGCCGGGACAGGGTAGGCATGGCTACACCTTC.

The chain combines TRBV5-5 with TRBJ2-7; 7 bases are a match to TRBD1. With 0 bases clipped from V and 4 bases from J, the junction kept 7 bases outside the gene matches. The CDR3 totals 15 residues. CDR1 SGHKS and CDR2 YYEKEE come from the germline V gene (reference sequence). CDR3: CASSLADREQYEQYF. The CDR3 DNA reads TGTGCCAGCAGCTTGGCCGACAGGGAGCAGTACGAGCAGTACTTC.

This clone was seen only a few times. V is TRBV6-5 and J is TRBJ1-4, with TRBD1 as a possible D gene (6 bases). Germline V gene lookup returns CDR1 MNHEY and CDR2 SVGAGI. This CDR3 has 14 residues. V lost 6 bases and J lost 3, with 11 bases in between. CDR3 coding DNA: TGTGCCAGCAGACGGACAGCCTCTAATGAAAAACTGTTTTTT. Translating it yields CASRRTASNEKLFF.

The sample holds a few counts of this clone. V is TRBV18 and J is TRBJ1-2; 8 nucleotides match TRBD1. V shed 4 bases and J 3 bases; nucleotides not matched to a gene: 7. Looked up from germline, CDR1 is KGHSH and CDR2 is LQKENI. This CDR3 region has 15 residues. CDR3 DNA: TGTGCCAGCTCACTCGGACAGGGCTACGACTATGGCTACACCTTC. Amino acid sequence: CASSLGQGYDYGYTF.

The gene calls are TRBV6-5 and TRBJ2-7; 7 nucleotides match TRBD1. The ends lost 1 base at V and 4 bases at J; junction bases unmatched: 7. The CDR3 extends over 15 amino acids. The germline V gene encodes CDR1 MNHEY and CDR2 SVGAGI. CDR3 loop: CASSYWAGGTYEQYF. CDR3 nucleotides: TGTGCCAGCAGTTACTGGGCAGGGGGAACTTACGAGCAGTACTTC.

The V and J genes are TRBV2 and TRBJ1-4, with 10 bases identical to TRBD1. The CDR3 is made up of 17 amino acids. The germline V gene has CDR1 SNHLY and CDR2 FYNNEI. V dropped 3 bases and J dropped 3; count of bases not matched to a gene: 7. CDR3 region: CASSEWDRGRANEKLFF. Written as DNA, the CDR3 is TGTGCCAGCAGTGAGTGGGACAGGGGCAGGGCTAATGAAAAACTGTTTTTT. Full variable domain (rest looked up from reference TRBV2 and TRBJ1-4): EPEVTQTPSHQVTQMGQEVILRCVPISNHLYFYWYRQILGQKVEFLVSFYNNEISEKSEIFDDQFSVERPDGSNFTLKIRSTKLEDSAMYFCASSEWDRGRANEKLFFGSGTQLSVL.

This clone occurred once. The chain combines TRBV19 with TRBJ1-5, with 8 positions matching TRBD1. The CDR3 is 14 amino acids. Germline CDR1 and CDR2: LNHDA and SQIVND (reference sequence). Trimming removed 6 bases from V and 5 bases from J; junction bases left unmatched: 6. The CDR3 sequence is CASSPDRVYQPQHF. Written as DNA, the CDR3 is TGTGCCAGTAGCCCGGACAGGGTCTATCAGCCCCAGCATTTT.

This clone appeared a few times. The CDR3, as DNA: TGCAGTGCTTCGCAAGAGACCCAGTACTTC. It encodes CSASQETQYF. This sequence joins TRBV20-1 and TRBJ2-5; D not resolved. V lost 5 bases, J lost 2 bases, and 3 bases lay in between. Germline-derived CDR1 and CDR2 are DFQATT and SNEGSKA (reference sequence). The CDR3 runs 10 residues.

This clone turned up a few times. Other DNA sequences within the sample encode an identical CDR3. This chain uses TRBV6-5 with TRBJ2-7; tentative D call: TRBD1 (6 bases). The ends were cut back, 3 bases at V and 3 bases at J, with 9 bases in the middle. This CDR3 is built from 13 residues. Germline V lookup: CDR1 MNHEY, CDR2 SVGAGI. CDR3 protein: CASSYSRGYEQYF. CDR3 in DNA: TGTGCCAGCAGTTATAGCAGGGGCTACGAGCAGTACTTC.

The chain employs TRBV5-4 and TRBJ2-5; 13 positions match TRBD2. CDR3 size: 16 residues. The junction had 11 bases not matched to a gene; V was cut back by 7 bases and J by 5 bases. Germline CDR1 SGHNT, CDR2 YYREEE (reference sequence). Written as DNA, the CDR3 is TGTGCCAGCGCGTGGACTAGCGGGGGCCGGGGGGAGACCCAGTACTTC. This gives the protein CASAWTSGGRGETQYF.

The chain uses TRBV19 and TRBJ2-7; 10 nucleotides match TRBD1. Germline V CDR1 and CDR2: LNHDA, SQIVND (reference sequence). This CDR3 is 16 amino acids long. Trimming at V came to 8 bases and at J to 4 bases, leaving 14 bases not matched to a gene. DNA of the CDR3: TGTGCCAGTGGAAGATCGACAGGGGGCTTTTCTTACGAGCAGTACTTC. The encoded protein is CASGRSTGGFSYEQYF.

V usage is TRBV30 and J usage is TRBJ1-4, with D possibly being TRBD1 (5 bases). The germline V and J ends were trimmed by 4 bases and 7 bases, with 10 bases remaining between them. There are 12 residues in the CDR3. Germline CDR1 reads GTSNPN; CDR2 reads SVGIG (reference sequence). CDR3 in amino acids: CAWTGKGEKLFF. The CDR3 DNA sequence: TGTGCCTGGACAGGGAAGGGTGAAAAACTGTTTTTT.